Presented here are 23 T cell receptor beta chains from one specimen sequenced in a study of T cells expressing NK-cell markers. From its re-call of the 5' RACE reads, TCRdb lists each CDR3 protein once, without DNA. The table for this sample gives about 260,000 distinct CDR3 sequences. The material sequenced was blood T cells: a sorted CD56 or NKG2C T cell subset, CD4+ or CD8+ T cells, or bulk PBMC T cells (not recorded which). All receptors derive from a woman between 18 and 70 years old in good health.

The V and J genes are TRBV12-3 or TRBV12-4 and TRBJ1-2; TCRdb designates TRBD1, a call that cannot be tested without DNA. The CDR3 has 14 amino acids. This CDR3 reads CASSLTGQYYGYTF.

The chain couples TRBV11-2 to TRBJ2-5; no DNA is available, so the TRBD1 call from TCRdb remains unchecked. The CDR3 extends over 14 amino acids. Per germline, CDR1 SGHAT and CDR2 FQNNGV. This CDR3 is CASSLDWQGETQYF.

The CDR3: CASSIQGAGTEAFF. The chain links TRBV7-3 to TRBJ1-1; TCRdb returns TRBD1, unconfirmable since there is no DNA. This CDR3 is built from 14 residues. CDR1 and CDR2 from the germline V gene are SGHTA and FQGTGA.

The J gene is TRBJ1-2, the V gene TRBV7-2; TCRdb returns TRBD1, unconfirmable since there is no DNA. Germline V lookup: CDR1 SGHTA, CDR2 FQGNSA. The CDR3 spans 14 residues. This CDR3 reads CASSPGQTNYGYTF.

The chain joins TRBV4-3 to TRBJ2-7. The CDR3 spans 16 residues. Germline loops: CDR1 LGHNA, CDR2 YSLEER. The CDR3 is CASSQDFSAAYEEQYF.

This sequence joins TRBV20-1 and TRBJ2-2; lacking DNA, the TRBD2 call made by TCRdb goes unchecked. The CDR3 runs to 15 residues. Germline V CDR1 and CDR2: DFQATT, SNEGSKA (reference sequence). CDR3 amino acids: CSARPIAVNTGELFF.

J is TRBJ1-2 and V is TRBV19; TCRdb's D call of TRBD1 is untestable without DNA. Per germline, CDR1 LNHDA and CDR2 SQIVND (reference sequence). The CDR3 contains 15 residues. CDR3: CASRLTGRANYGYTF.

The rearrangement joins TRBV18 to TRBJ2-1. Germline assignment: CDR1 KGHSH and CDR2 LQKENI. The CDR3 is 15 residues long. The CDR3 sequence is CASSLSTSSYNEQFF.

The chain links TRBV20-1 to TRBJ2-1; TCRdb selects TRBD1, and the lack of DNA leaves this call unchecked. CDR3 size: 15 residues. Germline CDR1 reads DFQATT; CDR2 reads SNEGSKA (reference sequence). The CDR3: CSARGAGVAYNEQFF.

The V gene is TRBV11-1, the J gene TRBJ2-7; lacking DNA, the TRBD2 call made by TCRdb goes unchecked. Germline V CDR1 and CDR2: SGHAT, FQDESV (reference sequence). The CDR3 consists of 16 residues. The CDR3 sequence: CASSLSGLAGRYEQYF.

The chain has TRBV18 and TRBJ2-5. This CDR3 has 13 residues. Germline V gives CDR1 KGHSH, CDR2 LQKENI. This CDR3 reads CASSPPSEETQYF.

The chain links TRBV7-2 to TRBJ2-5; TCRdb names TRBD2, which stays unverified in the absence of DNA. Germline V gene data show CDR1 as SGHTA and CDR2 as FQGNSA. The CDR3 sequence is 14 residues long. The CDR3 loop reads CASSFQTSRETQYF.

V usage is TRBV7-8 and J usage is TRBJ2-1. This CDR3 is built from 13 residues. Germline-derived CDR1 and CDR2 are SGHVS and FQNEAQ. The CDR3 loop is CASSLGRSYEQFF.

The rearrangement links TRBV30 to TRBJ2-7; checking the TCRdb D call of TRBD2 is not possible without DNA. The germline V gene encodes CDR1 GTSNPN and CDR2 SVGIG (reference sequence). This CDR3 spans 14 amino acids. The CDR3 protein is CAWSRLAGEREQYF.

V gene TRBV28 combines with J gene TRBJ1-2. There are 12 residues in the CDR3. Germline V gene sequence: CDR1 MDHEN, CDR2 SYDVKM. The CDR3 loop reads CATAVINYGYTF.

The rearrangement joins TRBV12-3 or TRBV12-4 to TRBJ2-1; TCRdb names TRBD2, which stays unverified in the absence of DNA. The CDR3 contains 17 residues. CDR3: CASSFRVAGVDENEQFF.

This sequence joins TRBV29-1 and TRBJ2-5. The V gene's germline CDR1 is SQVTM and CDR2 ANQGSEA. The CDR3 runs to 13 residues. CDR3 loop: CSVETGDAETQYF.

This chain uses TRBV5-6 with TRBJ1-5. The CDR3 extends over 14 amino acids. Germline CDR1 is SGHDT and CDR2 is YYEEEE. The CDR3 loop reads CASSRWELNQPQHF.

The chain employs TRBV20-1 and TRBJ2-7; checking the TCRdb D call of TRBD2 is not possible without DNA. This CDR3 has 15 residues. Germline V gene sequence: CDR1 DFQATT, CDR2 SNEGSKA (reference sequence). The CDR3 here is CSARGLAGGPSEQYF.

This chain connects TRBV23-1 to TRBJ2-7; with no DNA, the TCRdb D assignment of TRBD2 cannot be verified. TRBV23-1 is annotated as an ORF whose role is uncertain. The CDR3 spans 15 residues. The CDR3: CASSQSRLVPYEQYF.

V gene TRBV5-8 combines with J gene TRBJ1-2. This CDR3 comprises 14 residues. Germline lookup yields CDR1 SGHTS and CDR2 YDEGEE. The CDR3 loop is CASSPLSRTYGYTF.

The rearrangement links TRBV20-1 to TRBJ2-3; TCRdb's D call, TRBD1, is unchecked because there is no DNA. The CDR3 contains 18 residues. The germline V gene has CDR1 DFQATT and CDR2 SNEGSKA (reference sequence). Here the CDR3 reads CSARDDGRGGASTDTQYF.

V is TRBV30 and J is TRBJ1-2. This CDR3 is 13 amino acids long. CDR1 and CDR2 from the germline V gene are GTSNPN and SVGIG (reference sequence). The CDR3: CAWSALTQYGYTF.